This T cell receptor (beta chain) was documented in a study of cytomegalovirus exposure and HLA in healthy donors. With 60 Vbeta and 13 Jbeta primers, the PCR was carried out. Sequencing was performed with immunoSEQ multiplex PCR; in TCRdb, only in-frame clones are kept and a portion is missing. This table has 100,000 to 150,000 clones, 65% to 75% appearing once. V shed 3 bases and J shed 5 bases, with 19 bases lying between them. Germline V CDR1 and CDR2: MNHNS, SASEGT. This CDR3 comprises 16 residues. The chain links TRBV6-1 to TRBJ1-1, with no clear D. The clonotype comes from a woman in her fifties or sixties in good health and CMV-seropositive. The sequenced sample consisted of PBMCs. The CDR3 DNA follows: TGTGCCAGCAGTGACGTGACAACAGCACATATAACTGAAGCTTTCTTT. Translating it yields CASSDVTTAHITEAFF.